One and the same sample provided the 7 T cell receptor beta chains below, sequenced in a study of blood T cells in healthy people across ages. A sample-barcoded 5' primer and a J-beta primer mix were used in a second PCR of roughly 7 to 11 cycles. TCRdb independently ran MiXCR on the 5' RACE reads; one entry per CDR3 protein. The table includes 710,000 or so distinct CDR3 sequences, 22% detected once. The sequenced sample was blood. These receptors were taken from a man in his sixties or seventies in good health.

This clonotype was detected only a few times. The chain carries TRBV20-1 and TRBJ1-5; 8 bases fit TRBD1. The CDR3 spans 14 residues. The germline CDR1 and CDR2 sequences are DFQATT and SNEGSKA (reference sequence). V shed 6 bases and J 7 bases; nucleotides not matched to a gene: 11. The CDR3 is CSAVDDRGGQPQHF. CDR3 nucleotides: TGCAGTGCCGTCGATGACAGGGGAGGACAGCCCCAGCATTTT.

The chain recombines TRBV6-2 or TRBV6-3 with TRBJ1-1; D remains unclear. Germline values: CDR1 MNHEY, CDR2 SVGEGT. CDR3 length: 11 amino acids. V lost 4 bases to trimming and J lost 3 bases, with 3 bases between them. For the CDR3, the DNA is TGTGCCAGCAGTTCCCACACTGAAGCTTTCTTT. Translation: CASSSHTEAFF.

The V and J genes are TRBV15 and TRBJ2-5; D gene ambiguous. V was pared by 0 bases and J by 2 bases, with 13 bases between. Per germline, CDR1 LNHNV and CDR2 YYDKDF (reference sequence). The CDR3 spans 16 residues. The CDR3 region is CATSRDPPLGQETQYF. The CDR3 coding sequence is TGTGCCACCAGCAGAGACCCCCCCCTGGGTCAAGAGACCCAGTACTTC.

The CDR3 protein is CASSPQYRPSEYYEQYF. The CDR3 DNA is TGTGCCAGCAGCCCTCAATACCGACCCTCCGAGTACTACGAGCAGTACTTC. The J gene is TRBJ2-5, the V gene TRBV11-2; D is unclear. The last part of the DNA fits TRBJ2-7 better; the J call may be wrong. Germline CDR1 and CDR2: SGHAT and FQNNGV. The CDR3 has 17 residues.

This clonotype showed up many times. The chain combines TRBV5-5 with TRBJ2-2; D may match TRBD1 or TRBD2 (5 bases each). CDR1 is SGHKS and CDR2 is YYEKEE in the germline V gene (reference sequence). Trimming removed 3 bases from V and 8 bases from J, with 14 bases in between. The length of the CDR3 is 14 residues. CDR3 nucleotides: TGTGCCAGCAGCTGGGGACCCGCCGCGGGGGAGCTGTTTTTT. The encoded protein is CASSWGPAAGELFF.

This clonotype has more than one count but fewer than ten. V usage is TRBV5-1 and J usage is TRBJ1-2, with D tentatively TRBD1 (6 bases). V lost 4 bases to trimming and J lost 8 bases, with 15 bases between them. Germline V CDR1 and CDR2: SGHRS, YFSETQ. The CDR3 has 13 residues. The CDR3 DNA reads TGCGCCAGCAGCCCACGACAGGATATAGGCTACACCTTC. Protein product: CASSPRQDIGYTF.

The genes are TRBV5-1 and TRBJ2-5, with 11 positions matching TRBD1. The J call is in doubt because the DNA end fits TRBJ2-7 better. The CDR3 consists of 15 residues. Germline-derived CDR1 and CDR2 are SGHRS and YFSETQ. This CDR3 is CASSLRTGTGGEQYF. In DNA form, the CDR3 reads TGCGCCAGCAGCTTGAGAACCGGGACAGGGGGCGAGCAGTACTTC.